The TCR beta chain described here comes from a study of blood T cell repertoires in COVID-19. In the study overall: Italy, Spain and the United States were the sources of the convalescent and acute COVID-19 samples.

Per the original data handling: Using reference gene primer amplification, nucleated cell counts were estimated. Repertoires were generated with immunoSEQ multiplex PCR, while TCRdb's copy carries only in-frame clones and drops some. Clone size and V and J calls were adopted from that table, with D and trimming inferred from the DNA. The data show 200,000 to 250,000 clones, 85% to 90% seen once. The V and J ends lost 1 base and 0 bases respectively, with 10 bases between them. Germline CDR1 is LNHDA and CDR2 is SQIVND (reference sequence). The CDR3 spans 15 residues. Participants spanned ages about 18 to 90 years and resided in 20 to 30 US areas. Cohort allocation depended upon clinical history that participants reported.

The sequence came from a woman aged 45-59 years with acute COVID-19. The rearrangement uses TRBV19 and TRBJ2-7, with D perhaps matching TRBD1 (5 bases). The specimen sequenced was PBMCs or T cells enriched from blood (not recorded which). CDR3 sequence: CASSIATGNSYEQYF. DNA for the CDR3: TGTGCCAGTAGTATAGCAACAGGAAACTCCTACGAGCAGTACTTC.